This T cell receptor (beta chain) was captured in a study of metastatic and nonmetastatic thyroid tumors. Thyroid surgery took place with no prior treatment in any patient. TCRdb reassembled clones from the PCR reads with MiXCR. The sample yields around 16,000 clones, around a quarter seen once. Trimming pared 0 bases from V and 1 base from J, leaving 10 bases between. Germline CDR1 SGHRS, CDR2 YFSETQ. This CDR3 region has 15 residues. The clonotype comes from a female donor with papillary thyroid cancer or a benign thyroid nodule (not recorded which). Some clones in this sample may be carry-over from other donors' samples. The sequenced sample was adjacent normal tissue. The V gene is TRBV5-1, the J gene TRBJ2-5, with D possibly TRBD2 on 6 matching bases. CDR3 DNA: TGCGCCAGCAGCTTGGGGGCGGGGATCCAAGAGACCCAGTACTTC. It specifies CASSLGAGIQETQYF.